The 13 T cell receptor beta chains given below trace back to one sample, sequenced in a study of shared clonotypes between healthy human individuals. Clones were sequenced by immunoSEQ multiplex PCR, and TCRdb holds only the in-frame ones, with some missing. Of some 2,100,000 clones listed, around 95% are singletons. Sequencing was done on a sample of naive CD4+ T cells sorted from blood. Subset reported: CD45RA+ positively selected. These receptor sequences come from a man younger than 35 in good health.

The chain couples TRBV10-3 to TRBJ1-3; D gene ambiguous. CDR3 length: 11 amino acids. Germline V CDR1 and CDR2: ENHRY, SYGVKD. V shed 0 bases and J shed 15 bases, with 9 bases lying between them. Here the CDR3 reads CAISESNAAYF. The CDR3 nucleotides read TGTGCCATCAGTGAGTCGAATGCAGCATATTTT.

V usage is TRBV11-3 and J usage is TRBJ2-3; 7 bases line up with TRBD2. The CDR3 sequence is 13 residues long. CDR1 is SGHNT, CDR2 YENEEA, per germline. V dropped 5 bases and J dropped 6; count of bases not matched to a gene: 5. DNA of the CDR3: TGTGCCAGCAGCCCCTTCGGGGGGGATACGCAGTATTTT. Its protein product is CASSPFGGDTQYF.

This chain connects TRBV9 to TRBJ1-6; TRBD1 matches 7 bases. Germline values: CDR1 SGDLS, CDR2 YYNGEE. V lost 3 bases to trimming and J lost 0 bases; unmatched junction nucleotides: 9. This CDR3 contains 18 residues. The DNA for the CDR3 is TGTGCCAGCAGCGAAAACAGGGGAGGTAGCTCCTATAATTCACCCCTCCACTTT. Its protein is CASSENRGGSSYNSPLHF.

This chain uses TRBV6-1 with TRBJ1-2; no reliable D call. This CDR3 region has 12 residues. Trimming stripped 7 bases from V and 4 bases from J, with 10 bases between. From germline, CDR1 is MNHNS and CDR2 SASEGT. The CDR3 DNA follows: TGTGCCAGCAACCCCCGAACCTATGGCTACACCTTC. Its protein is CASNPRTYGYTF.

Here the CDR3 reads CASSPGTGSSGANVLTF. For the CDR3, the DNA is TGTGCCAGTAGCCCCGGGACAGGGAGCTCTGGGGCCAACGTCCTGACTTTC. The chain uses TRBV19 and TRBJ2-6, with 9 positions matching TRBD1. The CDR3 is 17 amino acids. With 6 bases clipped from V and 0 bases from J, the junction kept 6 bases outside the gene matches. CDR1 and CDR2 from the germline V gene are LNHDA and SQIVND (reference sequence).

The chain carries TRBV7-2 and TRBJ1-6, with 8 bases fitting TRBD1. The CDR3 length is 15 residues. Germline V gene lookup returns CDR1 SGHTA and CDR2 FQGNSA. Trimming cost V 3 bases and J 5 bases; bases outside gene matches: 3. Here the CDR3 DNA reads TGTGCCAGCAGCTTGGACAGGGTCAATAATTCACCCCTCCACTTT. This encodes CASSLDRVNNSPLHF.

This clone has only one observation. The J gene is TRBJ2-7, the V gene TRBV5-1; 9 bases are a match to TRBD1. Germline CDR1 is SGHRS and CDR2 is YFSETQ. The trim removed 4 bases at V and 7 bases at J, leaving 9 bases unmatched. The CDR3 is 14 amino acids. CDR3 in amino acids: CASSVGQGKEEQYF. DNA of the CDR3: TGCGCCAGCAGCGTGGGACAGGGAAAGGAAGAGCAGTACTTC. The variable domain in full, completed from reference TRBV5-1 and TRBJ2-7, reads KAGVTQTPRYLIKTRGQQVTLSCSPISGHRSVSWYQQTPGQGLQFLFEYFSETQRNKGNFPGRFSGRQFSNSRSEMNVSTLELGDSALYLCASSVGQGKEEQYFGPGTRLTVT.

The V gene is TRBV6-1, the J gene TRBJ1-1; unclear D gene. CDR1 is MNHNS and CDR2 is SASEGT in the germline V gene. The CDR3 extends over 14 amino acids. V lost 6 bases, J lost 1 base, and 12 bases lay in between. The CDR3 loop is CASSAPLQNTEAFF. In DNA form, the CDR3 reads TGTGCCAGCAGCGCTCCTCTACAGAACACTGAAGCTTTCTTT.

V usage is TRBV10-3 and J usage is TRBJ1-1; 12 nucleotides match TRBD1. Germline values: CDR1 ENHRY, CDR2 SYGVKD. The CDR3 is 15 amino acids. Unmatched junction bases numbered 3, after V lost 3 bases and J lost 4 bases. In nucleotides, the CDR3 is TGTGCCATCAGTGATGGGGACAGGGGGCTCACTGAAGCTTTCTTT. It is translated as CAISDGDRGLTEAFF.

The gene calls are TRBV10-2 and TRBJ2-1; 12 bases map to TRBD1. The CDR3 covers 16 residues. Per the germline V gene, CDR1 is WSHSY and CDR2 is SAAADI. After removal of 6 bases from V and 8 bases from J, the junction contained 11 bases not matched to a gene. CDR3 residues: CASRNRGTGGHDEQFF. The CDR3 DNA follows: TGCGCCAGCAGAAACCGCGGGACAGGGGGCCACGATGAGCAGTTCTTC.

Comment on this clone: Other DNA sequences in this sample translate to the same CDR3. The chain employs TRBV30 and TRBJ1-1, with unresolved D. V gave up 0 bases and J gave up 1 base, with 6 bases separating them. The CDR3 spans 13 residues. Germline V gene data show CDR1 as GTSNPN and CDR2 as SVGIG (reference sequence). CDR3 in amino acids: CAWSVNRNTEAFF. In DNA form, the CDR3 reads TGTGCCTGGAGTGTAAATCGGAACACTGAAGCTTTCTTT.

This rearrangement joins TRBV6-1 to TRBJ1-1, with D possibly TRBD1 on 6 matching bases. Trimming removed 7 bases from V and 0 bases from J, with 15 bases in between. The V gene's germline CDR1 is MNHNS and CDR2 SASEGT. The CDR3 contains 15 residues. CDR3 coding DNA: TGTGCCAGCACCCCAGCTTCAGGGGTGAACACTGAAGCTTTCTTT. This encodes CASTPASGVNTEAFF.

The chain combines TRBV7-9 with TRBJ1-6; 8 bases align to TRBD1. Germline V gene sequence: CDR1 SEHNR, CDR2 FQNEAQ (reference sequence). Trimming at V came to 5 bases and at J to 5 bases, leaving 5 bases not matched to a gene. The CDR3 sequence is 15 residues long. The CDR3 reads CASSQGTGDNSPLHF. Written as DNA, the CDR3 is TGTGCCAGCAGCCAAGGGACAGGCGATAATTCACCCCTCCACTTT.